The rows below give T cell receptor beta chains drawn from one sample of a study of immune characterization of retroperitoneal liposarcoma. TCRdb called the PCR reads again in MiXCR, with one record for every CDR3 protein. This repertoire shows under 20,000 distinct CDR3 sequences, 35% to 45% found once; its top ten account for less than 8.5%. Sequencing used blood. Receptors originate from a male donor with retroperitoneal liposarcoma. CDR3s include the opening cysteine and the closing phenylalanine or tryptophan. Fields, in order: V gene, J gene, clone size, D gene, CDR3 protein, CDR3 DNA. The D gene is left open where the match is weak. Clone size is not always given. Where it is, it says once, few, many or a class for expanded clones.

>TRBV6-1|TRBJ1-2|many|-
CASSEEQGDGYTF
TGTGCCAGCAGTGAAGAGCAAGGGGATGGCTACACCTTC
>TRBV10-1|TRBJ2-5|-|TRBD2
CASSGLAGGKAETQYF
TGCGCCAGCAGTGGCCTAGCGGGAGGGAAGGCGGAGACCCAGTACTTC
>TRBV7-2|TRBJ2-1|few|-
CASSSGPGREQFF
TGTGCCAGCAGCTCCGGACCGGGACGCGAGCAGTTCTTC
>TRBV12-3/TRBV12-4|TRBJ2-1|-|-
CASSLTDYNEQFF
TGTGCCAGCAGTTTAACAGATTACAATGAGCAGTTCTTC
>TRBV6-1|TRBJ2-5|few|-
CASPKGRWRETQYF
TGTGCCAGTCCAAAAGGGCGCTGGAGAGAGACCCAGTACTTC
>TRBV10-1|TRBJ2-7|-|-
CASSEGHPYEQNF
TGCGCCAGCAGTGAGGGACACCCCTACGAGCAGAACTTC
>TRBV6-5|TRBJ1-2|-|-
CASSYSDSRYGYTF
TGTGCCAGCAGTTACTCGGACAGCCGCTATGGCTACACCTTC
>TRBV5-6|TRBJ2-6|few|-
CASSLVYSGANVLTF
TGTGCCAGCAGCCTCGTATACTCTGGGGCCAACGTCCTGACTTTC
>TRBV6-1|TRBJ2-1|medium-sized|TRBD2
CASSYSGGREFRNEQFF
TGTGCCAGCAGTTATAGCGGTGGGAGGGAATTCAGGAATGAGCAGTTCTTC
>TRBV6-1|TRBJ2-5|few|-
CASSEGGPKGTQYF
TGTGCCAGCAGTGAAGGCGGGCCCAAGGGGACCCAGTACTTC
>TRBV11-2|TRBJ2-2|-|-
CASSLGTRNTGELFF
TGTGCCAGCAGCTTAGGAACCAGAAATACCGGGGAGCTGTTTTTT
>TRBV6-1|TRBJ2-5|-|TRBD2
CASPIISGGGGQTQYF
TGTGCCAGCCCCATTATTAGCGGGGGTGGCGGACAGACCCAGTACTTC
>TRBV6-1|TRBJ2-6|medium-sized|-
CASTRTGSGANVLTF
TGTGCCAGCACTCGAACAGGGTCTGGGGCCAACGTCCTGACTTTC
>TRBV28|TRBJ2-7|-|-
CASCLLGGEQYF
TGTGCCAGCTGTTTATTGGGTGGCGAGCAGTACTTC
>TRBV6-1|TRBJ1-2|many|TRBD1
CASTKTGEGGYTF
TGTGCCAGCACTAAGACAGGGGAGGGTGGCTACACCTTC
>TRBV7-2|TRBJ2-2|medium-sized|-
CASRTGQGELFF
TGTGCCAGCAGGACCGGACAAGGGGAGCTGTTTTTT
>TRBV7-3|TRBJ2-1|many|TRBD2
CASSLFSGDYNEQFF
TGTGCCAGCAGCTTATTTAGCGGGGACTACAATGAGCAGTTCTTC
>TRBV27|TRBJ2-1|medium-sized|TRBD1
CASVITGGISYNEQFF
TGTGCCAGCGTAATAACAGGGGGTATCTCCTACAATGAGCAGTTCTTC
>TRBV6-1|TRBJ2-7|medium-sized|-
CASSEAWGPHEQYF
TGTGCCAGCAGTGAAGCGTGGGGTCCCCACGAGCAGTACTTC
>TRBV6-5|TRBJ1-2|few|-
CASSYSGSPYGYTF
TGTGCCAGCAGTTACTCGGGCAGTCCGTATGGCTACACCTTC
>TRBV6-5|TRBJ1-5|-|-
CASRGWIDNQPQHF
TGTGCCAGCAGAGGATGGATTGACAATCAGCCCCAGCATTTT
>TRBV6-1|TRBJ1-1|-|-
CASSEVEQNTEAFF
TGTGCCAGCAGTGAAGTTGAACAGAACACTGAAGCTTTCTTT
>TRBV12-3/TRBV12-4|TRBJ2-1|-|TRBD2
CASSPGLSGGSKNIQFF
TGTGCCAGCAGCCCTGGGCTTAGCGGGGGGTCCAAAAACATTCAGTTCTTC
>TRBV11-2|TRBJ2-6|-|TRBD2
CANKGLAGATGANVLTF
TGTGCCAACAAGGGACTAGCGGGAGCAACTGGGGCCAACGTCCTGACTTTC
>TRBV11-3|TRBJ2-3|few|-
CASSFEGPTDTQYF
TGTGCCAGCAGCTTTGAGGGGCCCACAGATACGCAGTATTTT
>TRBV7-7|TRBJ2-3|medium-sized|TRBD2
CASSSRLAGFSTDTQYF
TGTGCTAGCAGCTCCAGGCTAGCGGGGTTCAGCACAGATACGCAGTATTTT
>TRBV6-6|TRBJ2-7|-|-
CASSYGVRYEQYF
TGTGCCAGCAGTTACGGGGTCCGGTACGAGCAGTACTTC
>TRBV25-1|TRBJ1-2|-|TRBD1
CASSEGTATTNYGYTF
TGTGCCAGCAGTGAAGGGACAGCCACTACTAACTATGGCTACACCTTC
>TRBV6-5|TRBJ2-7|-|-
CASSLSQGYEQYF
TGTGCCAGCAGTTTAAGCCAGGGCTACGAGCAGTACTTC
>TRBV7-9|TRBJ2-2|many|-
CASSLWGLTDTGELFF
TGTGCCAGCAGCTTGTGGGGACTGACCGACACCGGGGAGCTGTTTTTT
>TRBV6-1|TRBJ2-1|once|-
CASSADSSYEQFF
TGTGCCAGCAGTGCGGACAGCTCCTACGAGCAGTTCTTC
>TRBV6-1|TRBJ2-7|-|TRBD2
CASSEAGGGFFYEQYF
TGTGCCAGCAGTGAAGCGGGGGGAGGGTTTTTCTACGAGCAGTACTTC
>TRBV7-2|TRBJ2-6|few|-
CASSFRTDFSGANVLTF
TGTGCCAGCAGCTTTCGGACGGATTTCTCTGGGGCCAACGTCCTGACTTTC
>TRBV6-1|TRBJ2-4|-|TRBD1
CASIGQGVYNEQYF
TGTGCCAGCATTGGACAGGGAGTCTACAATGAGCAGTACTTC
>TRBV6-1|TRBJ1-2|many|-
CATRVGGDGYTF
TGTGCCACCAGGGTCGGGGGCGATGGCTACACCTTC
>TRBV6-1|TRBJ2-3|medium-sized|-
CASSLRPSTDTQYF
TGTGCCAGCAGTTTGAGGCCCAGCACAGATACGCAGTATTTT
>TRBV20-1|TRBJ2-3|-|TRBD2
CSAPGLAGDADTQYF
TGCAGTGCCCCGGGACTAGCGGGAGATGCAGATACGCAGTATTTT
>TRBV11-2|TRBJ2-1|many|-
CASSLKGEQFF
TGTGCCAGCAGCTTAAAGGGTGAGCAGTTCTTC
>TRBV7-6|TRBJ2-7|-|TRBD2
CASSALGGTDNYEQYF
TGTGCCAGCAGCGCCCTGGGGGGGACCGACAACTACGAGCAGTACTTC
>TRBV6-2/TRBV6-3|TRBJ2-5|few|-
CASSIRPQETQYF
TGTGCCAGCAGCATCCGTCCCCAAGAGACCCAGTACTTC
>TRBV6-1|TRBJ1-1|few|-
CASRGSGLYGTEAFF
TGTGCCAGCAGGGGGAGTGGACTTTACGGCACTGAAGCTTTCTTT
>TRBV6-1|TRBJ2-1|medium-sized|TRBD1
CASSYRGQSYEQFF
TGTGCCAGCAGTTACAGGGGCCAGTCCTACGAGCAGTTCTTC
>TRBV11-2|TRBJ1-1|-|-
CASSYSENTEAFF
TGTGCCAGCAGCTACAGTGAGAACACTGAAGCTTTCTTT
>TRBV6-4|TRBJ2-5|-|TRBD2
CASSDSIAGEVETQYF
TGTGCCAGCAGTGACTCGATAGCGGGAGAGGTAGAGACCCAGTACTTC
>TRBV6-2/TRBV6-3|TRBJ1-5|-|-
CASSQGNQPQHF
TGTGCCAGCAGTCAGGGTAATCAGCCCCAGCATTTT
>TRBV12-3/TRBV12-4|TRBJ2-3|-|TRBD2
CASSFGLAIFKPGTDTQYF
TGTGCCAGCAGTTTTGGACTAGCGATATTTAAACCTGGCACAGATACGCAGTATTTT
>TRBV6-1|TRBJ2-1|medium-sized|TRBD2
CASKPAGAYNEQFF
TGTGCCAGCAAGCCAGCGGGGGCTTACAATGAGCAGTTCTTC
>TRBV6-1|TRBJ1-5|few|TRBD1
CASRPGQGGDSNQPQHF
TGTGCCAGCAGGCCCGGACAGGGGGGAGATAGCAATCAGCCCCAGCATTTT